A single sample is the source of the 23 T cell receptor beta chains below, sequenced in a study of PD-1 blockade in mismatch repair-deficient tumors. Profiling relied on immunoSEQ multiplex PCR, and the TCRdb table lists in-frame clones only, not all of them. The sample consists of some 14,000 clones, around 84% of them appearing once. These receptors' antigens are unknown. The time point is: roughly 11-day in vitro stimulation with candidate neoantigen peptide 4. The sample here was cells cultured in vitro, taken from a patient treated with pembrolizumab. The receptors come from an adult with mismatch repair-deficient cancer.

This sequence joins TRBV9 and TRBJ2-7, with D perhaps matching TRBD2 (5 bases). Trimming took 0 bases from V and 1 from J, leaving 11 bases between them. The CDR3 spans 15 residues. Looked up from germline, CDR1 is SGDLS and CDR2 is YYNGEE. The CDR3, as DNA: TGTGCCAGCAGCGTAGATGGGAGTTCATCCTACGAGCAGTACTTC. It yields the protein CASSVDGSSSYEQYF.

This clone was seen a handful of times. The V gene is TRBV5-4, the J gene TRBJ1-1, with TRBD1 identical over 8 bases. The CDR3 consists of 15 residues. CDR1 and CDR2 (germline): SGHNT, YYREEE (reference sequence). V shed 3 bases, J shed 1 base, and the junction held 5 bases outside the gene matches. In DNA form, the CDR3 reads TGTGCCAGCAGCTGGACTGGACAGGGGAACACTGAAGCTTTCTTT. Translating gives CASSWTGQGNTEAFF.

The chain is built from TRBV7-6 and TRBJ2-2; D is perhaps TRBD2 (6 bases). The CDR3 is made up of 15 amino acids. V shed 2 bases and J shed 5 bases, with 12 bases lying between them. Germline V lookup: CDR1 SGHVS, CDR2 FNYEAQ. CDR3 sequence: CASSLQETRTGELFF. In DNA form, the CDR3 reads TGTGCCAGCAGCTTACAGGAGACTAGGACCGGGGAGCTGTTTTTT.

The genes are TRBV6-5 and TRBJ1-2, with a tentative D call TRBD1 (6 bases). CDR3 size: 15 residues. Per germline, CDR1 MNHEY and CDR2 SVGAGI. Between the trimmed V and J ends, which lost 7 bases and 0 bases, there was a span of 15 bases. The CDR3 sequence is CASTGQSVANYGYTF. The CDR3 DNA sequence: TGTGCCAGCACCGGACAGTCGGTAGCTAACTATGGCTACACCTTC.

V usage is TRBV19 and J usage is TRBJ1-1; 7 bases align to TRBD1. With 4 bases clipped from V and 4 bases from J, the junction kept 6 bases outside the gene matches. CDR1 LNHDA and CDR2 SQIVND come from the germline V gene (reference sequence). This CDR3 spans 14 amino acids. This chain's CDR3 is CASSRGGQTTEAFF. As DNA, the CDR3 is TGTGCCAGTAGTAGGGGGGGACAGACCACTGAAGCTTTCTTT.

The V call is TRBV28, the J call TRBJ2-7; TRBD2 agrees at 7 bases. Germline trimming cut 4 bases from V and 4 bases from J; bases unmatched to any gene: 10. The CDR3 runs to 15 residues. Germline loops: CDR1 MDHEN, CDR2 SYDVKM. CDR3 nucleotides: TGTGCCAGCAGTTCCCGCCGGCGGGAGAGGTACGAGCAGTACTTC. Encoded protein: CASSSRRRERYEQYF.

This chain links TRBV19 with TRBJ1-1, with 10 positions matching TRBD1. After removal of 6 bases from V and 1 base from J, the junction contained 5 bases not matched to a gene. The CDR3 is made up of 15 amino acids. The germline V gene encodes CDR1 LNHDA and CDR2 SQIVND (reference sequence). CDR3: CASRDRGSKNTEAFF. In DNA, the CDR3 is TGTGCCAGTAGGGACAGGGGGAGTAAGAACACTGAAGCTTTCTTT.

The V and J genes are TRBV7-2 and TRBJ2-7; D is unclear. CDR3 size: 13 residues. The V end lost 1 base, the J end lost 4 bases, and 8 bases lay between the germline ends. Germline V gene data show CDR1 as SGHTA and CDR2 as FQGNSA. CDR3 bases: TGTGCCAGCAGCTTAGATTTGGGGTACGAGCAGTACTTC. Protein product: CASSLDLGYEQYF.

The chain has TRBV5-4 and TRBJ2-7; maybe TRBD1 (6 bases). Trimming stripped 4 bases from V and 6 bases from J, with 14 bases between. The germline V gene has CDR1 SGHNT and CDR2 YYREEE (reference sequence). CDR3 size: 13 residues. The CDR3 here is CASSTVTGSEQYF. CDR3 DNA: TGTGCCAGCAGCACAGTAACAGGGTCCGAGCAGTACTTC.

Points on this clone: One end of the junction varies from germline; a read error may be responsible. V and J are TRBV2 and TRBJ2-7; 8 positions agree with TRBD2. The CDR3 sequence is 14 residues long. Germline V lookup: CDR1 SNHLY, CDR2 FYNNEI. The CDR3 reads CASREDGTRGEQYF. The CDR3 nucleotides are TGTGCCAGCAGGGAAGACGGGACTAGGGGCGAGCAGTACTTC.

The genes are TRBV28 and TRBJ2-3, with TRBD1 identical over 8 bases. CDR1 is MDHEN and CDR2 is SYDVKM in the germline V gene. J was trimmed by 1 base and V by 6 bases; bases with no gene match: 0. The CDR3 loop spans 13 amino acids. The DNA for the CDR3 is TGTGCCAGCAGGGGACAGGGCACAGATACGCAGTATTTT. Amino acid sequence: CASRGQGTDTQYF.

J is TRBJ2-2 and V is TRBV27, with TRBD2 matching 10 bases. Trimming removed 10 bases from V and 6 bases from J; junction bases left unmatched: 5. The CDR3 covers 13 residues. CDR1 is MNHEY and CDR2 is SMNVEV in the germline V gene (reference sequence). In nucleotides, the CDR3 is TGTGCCACAAGCGGGAGGGCCTCCGGGGAGCTGTTTTTT. It is translated as CATSGRASGELFF.

The rearrangement joins TRBV28 to TRBJ2-3, with 8 bases identical to TRBD2. Germline assignment: CDR1 MDHEN and CDR2 SYDVKM. This CDR3 is built from 15 residues. V lost 6 bases and J lost 4; bases outside the gene matches: 9. CDR3 nucleotides: TGTGCCAGCAGAGAAGCGGGAGCAGGGGCAGATACGCAGTATTTT. This gives the protein CASREAGAGADTQYF.

The table lists this clone with a count of one. This chain connects TRBV19 to TRBJ2-7; 8 bases align to TRBD2. V shed 3 bases and J 5 bases; nucleotides not matched to a gene: 6. Per the germline V gene, CDR1 is LNHDA and CDR2 is SQIVND (reference sequence). The CDR3 loop spans 14 amino acids. The CDR3: CASSMTGGSDEQYF. In nucleotides, the CDR3 is TGTGCCAGTAGTATGACGGGGGGGAGTGACGAGCAGTACTTC.

The rearrangement uses TRBV29-1 and TRBJ2-1; D might be TRBD1 (5 bases). The CDR3 has 15 residues. With 5 bases removed from V and 5 bases from J, the gap between germline ends came to 19 bases. Germline V gene data show CDR1 as SQVTM and CDR2 as ANQGSEA. The CDR3 loop reads CSVRGRAVWDNEQFF. The CDR3 DNA reads as TGCAGCGTTAGGGGAAGGGCAGTCTGGGACAATGAGCAGTTCTTC.

V usage is TRBV28 and J usage is TRBJ1-5; a weak D match, TRBD1 (6 bases). V shed 1 base and J shed 6 bases, with 16 bases lying between them. Germline lookup yields CDR1 MDHEN and CDR2 SYDVKM. CDR3 length equals 16 residues. The CDR3 nucleotides are TGTGCCAGCAGTTTATCTACAGGGCTAGTGCGTCAGCCCCAGCATTTT. Its protein is CASSLSTGLVRQPQHF.

The V call is TRBV28, the J call TRBJ1-1; 10 bases fit TRBD1. Germline-derived CDR1 and CDR2 are MDHEN and SYDVKM. Unmatched junction bases numbered 5, after V lost 7 bases and J lost 0 bases. The CDR3 runs 15 residues. CDR3 sequence: CASKLTGGLNTEAFF. The CDR3 DNA sequence: TGTGCCAGCAAGTTGACAGGGGGCTTGAACACTGAAGCTTTCTTT. The full variable domain, with the rest looked up from reference TRBV28 and TRBJ1-1, is DVKVTQSSRYLVKRTGEKVFLECVQDMDHENMFWYRQDPGLGLRLIYFSYDVKMKEKGDIPEGYSVSREKKERFSLILESASTNQTSMYLCASKLTGGLNTEAFFGQGTRLTVV.

This clone has just a few counts. The chain carries TRBV5-1 and TRBJ2-3, with D possibly matching TRBD1 (6 bases). V was clipped by 5 bases and J by 1 base, with 20 bases between them. The CDR3 is 17 amino acids. Per germline, CDR1 SGHRS and CDR2 YFSETQ. DNA for the CDR3: TGCGCCAGCAGGGCCCGACAGGTTACAAGGGGCACAGATACGCAGTATTTT. Amino acids: CASRARQVTRGTDTQYF.

V and J are TRBV28 and TRBJ2-7, with a weak D call TRBD2 (5 bases). The CDR3 length is 15 residues. Trimming cost V 2 bases and J 9 bases, with 20 bases left between them. CDR1 is MDHEN and CDR2 is SYDVKM in the germline V gene. The CDR3 DNA sequence: TGTGCCAGCAGTTTAGTCGGCGGGCCCTCCCCCCTGCAGTACTTC. Its translation: CASSLVGGPSPLQYF.

The chain is built from TRBV27 and TRBJ2-3, with TRBD2 matching 11 bases. V dropped 5 bases and J dropped 1; count of bases not matched to a gene: 8. CDR1 MNHEY and CDR2 SMNVEV come from the germline V gene (reference sequence). The CDR3 contains 17 residues. DNA of the CDR3: TGTGCCAGCAGTCCGAACCTTAGCGGGAGGGGCACAGATACGCAGTATTTT. This gives the protein CASSPNLSGRGTDTQYF.

The rearrangement joins TRBV7-8 to TRBJ1-2; D is possibly TRBD1 (5 bases). The germline V gene encodes CDR1 SGHVS and CDR2 FQNEAQ. With 1 base removed from V and 2 bases from J, the gap between germline ends came to 14 bases. The CDR3 runs to 16 residues. In DNA form, the CDR3 reads TGTGCCAGCAGCTTAGTGCGGTTCAACAGGAACTATGGCTACACCTTC. It translates to CASSLVRFNRNYGYTF.

The chain links TRBV28 to TRBJ2-7, with D tentatively TRBD2 (6 bases). The CDR3 sequence is 13 residues long. The V end was cut by 7 bases, the J end by 2 bases, with 12 bases between. Germline CDR1 MDHEN, CDR2 SYDVKM. CDR3 in DNA: TGTGCCAGCACCCTGGGGAGGACCTACGAGCAGTACTTC. Its translation: CASTLGRTYEQYF.

The rearrangement joins TRBV7-9 to TRBJ1-1; D unclear. V gave up 0 bases and J gave up 4 bases, with 12 bases separating them. Germline CDR1 SEHNR, CDR2 FQNEAQ (reference sequence). This CDR3 region has 15 residues. The CDR3 nucleotides read TGTGCCAGCAGCTTAGCCTGGGGTAGGAGCACTGAAGCTTTCTTT. This encodes CASSLAWGRSTEAFF.